One and the same sample provided the 19 T cell receptor beta chains below, sequenced in a study of blood T cells in healthy people across ages. A sample-barcoded 5' primer and a J-beta primer mix were used in a second PCR of roughly 6 to 11 cycles. TCRdb redid the calling of the 5' RACE reads with MiXCR, one entry per CDR3 protein. The sample carries fewer than 2,000,000 distinct CDR3 sequences, about 39% recorded once. The sequencing input was blood. These receptor sequences come from a human donor in good health.

V gene TRBV6-1 combines with J gene TRBJ2-1; no reliable D call. Between the trimmed V and J ends, which lost 4 bases and 0 bases, there was a span of 19 bases. The CDR3 is made up of 18 amino acids. Looked up from germline, CDR1 is MNHNS and CDR2 is SASEGT. CDR3 protein: CASSAPSAGFGSYNEQFF. CDR3 sequence (DNA): TGTGCCAGCAGTGCCCCGAGCGCCGGGTTTGGCTCCTACAATGAGCAGTTCTTC.

V is TRBV5-1 and J is TRBJ1-2, with unresolved D. V was cut by 0 bases and J by 0 bases, with 9 bases left in between. Germline V gene sequence: CDR1 SGHRS, CDR2 YFSETQ. This CDR3 is built from 15 residues. The CDR3 DNA follows: TGCGCCAGCAGCTTGGTCTCGGGCTCTAACTATGGCTACACCTTC. Its translation: CASSLVSGSNYGYTF.

This clonotype was observed a handful of times. The V gene is TRBV27, the J gene TRBJ2-4; 11 nucleotides match TRBD1. This CDR3 has 17 amino acids. V lost 5 bases, J lost 9 bases, and 15 bases stayed unmatched. The germline gives CDR1 MNHEY, CDR2 SMNVEV (reference sequence). The CDR3 coding sequence is TGTGCCAGCAGTGACCTCCCGGGACAGGGGGGTTATGGCATTCAGTACTTC. Protein product: CASSDLPGQGGYGIQYF.

The chain carries TRBV20-1 and TRBJ1-4; 9 nucleotides agree with TRBD1. V trimming: 5 bases; J trimming: 7 bases; junction bases outside the gene matches: 8. Germline V gives CDR1 DFQATT, CDR2 SNEGSKA (reference sequence). The CDR3 spans 14 residues. CDR3 sequence reads: CSAPVGTGFEKLFF. In DNA form, the CDR3 reads TGCAGTGCTCCGGTTGGGACAGGGTTTGAAAAACTGTTTTTT.

The chain is built from TRBV4-1 and TRBJ2-4, with 9 positions matching TRBD1. Judging by the DNA end, TRBJ2-7 fits better; the J call may be wrong. Per germline, CDR1 MGHRA and CDR2 YSYEKL. There are 16 residues in the CDR3. The CDR3 is CASSRLTGGNLGEQYF. The CDR3 DNA sequence: TGCGCCAGCAGCCGATTGACAGGGGGAAATTTGGGCGAGCAGTACTTC.

The V and J genes are TRBV4-3 and TRBJ2-4; D may correspond to TRBD1 or TRBD2 (5 bases each). TRBJ2-5 explains the end of the DNA better; the J call may be wrong. This CDR3 region has 15 residues. The germline gives CDR1 LGHNA, CDR2 YSLEER. CDR3 nucleotides: TGCGCCAGCAGCCAGGACACGGGGAAGATTGGGACCCAGTACTTC. As protein: CASSQDTGKIGTQYF.

This clonotype was seen once. The V call is TRBV4-2, the J call TRBJ2-2; D gene unclear. Germline values: CDR1 LGHNA, CDR2 YNFKEQ. The CDR3 covers 14 residues. V lost 1 base and J 4 bases, leaving 7 bases between the germline ends. The CDR3 reads CASSQGLSTGELFF. CDR3 DNA sequence: TGTGCCAGCAGCCAAGGACTCTCCACCGGGGAGCTGTTTTTT.

V gene TRBV5-6 combines with J gene TRBJ2-3; 11 bases are shared with TRBD2. CDR1 is SGHDT, CDR2 YYEEEE, per germline. The CDR3 has 18 amino acids. J was trimmed by 3 bases and V by 3 bases; bases with no gene match: 12. CDR3 nucleotide sequence: TGTGCCAGCAGCTCCGGACTAGCGGGCGATCCCTTAACAGATACGCAGTATTTT. Translated, it gives CASSSGLAGDPLTDTQYF.

This clonotype has a handful of counts. The chain has TRBV20-1 and TRBJ2-7, with D possibly matching TRBD1 (6 bases). Germline CDR1 reads DFQATT; CDR2 reads SNEGSKA (reference sequence). V shed 3 bases and J shed 4 bases, with 13 bases lying between them. This CDR3 spans 13 amino acids. In nucleotides, the CDR3 is TGCAGTGCTAGGGGCCCAGGGGTTTACGAGCAGTACTTC. Amino acids: CSARGPGVYEQYF.

The CDR3 is CSVERTADNEQFF. The CDR3 DNA sequence: TGCAGCGTTGAGAGAACGGCAGACAATGAGCAGTTCTTC. The chain joins TRBV29-1 to TRBJ2-1; D is unresolved. The CDR3 extends over 13 amino acids. CDR1 is SQVTM and CDR2 is ANQGSEA in the germline V gene. Trimming left V 3 bases short and J 5 bases short, with 11 bases between.

This clonotype was recorded a few times. The chain couples TRBV20-1 to TRBJ2-3; D may be TRBD1 (5 bases). The CDR3 consists of 14 residues. Germline V CDR1 and CDR2: DFQATT, SNEGSKA (reference sequence). The V end lost 2 bases, the J end lost 5 bases, and 14 bases lay between the germline ends. The chain's CDR3 is CSARKGPGVDTQYF. Here the CDR3 DNA reads TGCAGTGCTAGAAAGGGGCCAGGCGTAGATACGCAGTATTTT.

This clonotype appeared a few times. The chain's CDR3 is CASKPVNQNIQYF. In DNA form, the CDR3 reads TGTGCCAGCAAGCCGGTAAACCAAAACATTCAGTACTTC. This chain links TRBV28 with TRBJ2-4; D not certain. The CDR3 is 13 amino acids. Germline assignment: CDR1 MDHEN and CDR2 SYDVKM. The V end lost 7 bases, the J end lost 5 bases, and 12 bases lay between the germline ends.

The gene calls are TRBV27 and TRBJ1-1; no reliable D call. Per the germline V gene, CDR1 is MNHEY and CDR2 is SMNVEV (reference sequence). The germline V and J ends were trimmed by 10 bases and 12 bases, with 12 bases remaining between them. The CDR3 consists of 9 residues. In DNA form, the CDR3 reads TGTGCCACCAGGAGATACACTTTCTTT. Translated, it gives CATRRYTFF.

This clonotype has just a few counts. This chain connects TRBV7-9 to TRBJ1-4; D is unclear. The germline V gene encodes CDR1 SEHNR and CDR2 FQNEAQ (reference sequence). V lost 1 base and J 8 bases, leaving 17 bases between the germline ends. The CDR3 is 16 residues long. The CDR3 loop is CASSLEGGGPWEKLFF. CDR3 nucleotides: TGTGCCAGCAGCTTAGAGGGAGGAGGCCCCTGGGAAAAACTGTTTTTT.

This sequence joins TRBV7-2 and TRBJ2-5, with TRBD2 identical over 8 bases. With 3 bases clipped from V and 11 bases from J, the junction kept 8 bases outside the gene matches. The CDR3 sequence is 13 residues long. CDR1 and CDR2 (germline): SGHTA, FQGNSA. The CDR3 DNA reads TGTGCCAGCAGCTTTAGCGGGGTCGCTGAACAGTACTTC. Translating it yields CASSFSGVAEQYF. Variable domain in full (rest from reference TRBV7-2 and TRBJ2-5): GAGVSQSPSNKVTEKGKDVELRCDPISGHTALYWYRQSLGQGLEFLIYFQGNSAPDKSGLPSDRFSAERTGGSVSTLTIQRTQQEDSAVYLCASSFSGVAEQYFGPGTRLLVL.

The chain couples TRBV6-2 or TRBV6-3 to TRBJ2-5, with D unclear. Germline CDR1 reads MNHEY; CDR2 reads SVGEGT. This CDR3 has 14 amino acids. The V end lost 0 bases, the J end lost 2 bases, and 7 bases lay between the germline ends. The CDR3 coding sequence is TGTGCCAGCAGTTACTCGGGCCAACAAGAGACCCAGTACTTC. Translated: CASSYSGQQETQYF.

This rearrangement joins TRBV9 to TRBJ2-7; D uncertain. Trimming took 4 bases from V and 7 from J, leaving 12 bases between them. Per the germline V gene, CDR1 is SGDLS and CDR2 is YYNGEE. There are 12 residues in the CDR3. The CDR3 reads CASSPGWAEQYF. CDR3 bases: TGTGCCAGCAGCCCCGGTTGGGCTGAGCAGTACTTC.

This clonotype showed up just a few times. The V and J genes are TRBV5-5 and TRBJ1-2; 8 positions match TRBD1. J lost 8 bases, V lost 3 bases, and 6 bases had no gene match. This CDR3 is 13 amino acids long. Looked up from germline, CDR1 is SGHKS and CDR2 is YYEKEE (reference sequence). CDR3 in amino acids: CASSSTGGEGYTF. DNA of the CDR3: TGTGCCAGCAGCTCCACAGGGGGTGAGGGCTACACCTTC.

There are a few counts of this clonotype. V and J are TRBV20-1 and TRBJ2-1, with 11 bases aligning to TRBD2. Germline V CDR1 and CDR2: DFQATT, SNEGSKA (reference sequence). The length of the CDR3 is 17 residues. Here the CDR3 DNA reads TGCAGCGCGGAAGGGTCTAGCGGGGGGTCAGCCTACAATGAGCAGTTCTTC. It encodes CSAEGSSGGSAYNEQFF.